The 23 T cell receptor beta chains given below trace back to one sample, sequenced in a study of blood T cell repertoires in COVID-19. The assay was immunoSEQ multiplex PCR, and TCRdb's table has in-frame clones only and misses some. The sample comprises fewer than 250,000 clones, about 88% of which are singletons, and 0.95% to 1.3% rests with the top ten. The source material was peripheral blood. The origin of the receptors is a man aged 30 to 39 with acute or convalescent COVID-19.

This clone was detected once. This chain uses TRBV9 with TRBJ1-1; D perhaps matches TRBD1 (6 bases). Between the trimmed V and J ends, which lost 1 base and 4 bases, there was a span of 8 bases. Germline V gene sequence: CDR1 SGDLS, CDR2 YYNGEE. The CDR3 has 13 residues. CDR3 sequence: CASSVLGATEAFF. DNA of the CDR3: TGTGCCAGCAGCGTACTGGGGGCCACTGAAGCTTTCTTT.

This clone was recorded a few times. This sequence joins TRBV5-6 and TRBJ2-3, with TRBD1 matching over 7 bases. The V gene's germline CDR1 is SGHDT and CDR2 YYEEEE. The ends lost 5 bases at V and 2 bases at J; junction bases unmatched: 5. CDR3 size: 14 residues. The chain's CDR3 is CASSPQGHTDTQYF. The CDR3 DNA is TGTGCCAGCAGTCCACAGGGGCACACAGATACGCAGTATTTT.

The V call is TRBV6-1, the J call TRBJ1-6; tentatively, D is TRBD1 (5 bases). The V gene lost 1 base and the J gene lost 13 bases, with 20 bases spanning the gap. The V gene's germline CDR1 is MNHNS and CDR2 SASEGT. The CDR3 consists of 16 residues. The CDR3 DNA is TGTGCCAGCAGTGAAGATACGAACGGGGGTATTTCCCCCCTCCACTTT. Protein: CASSEDTNGGISPLHF.

The chain combines TRBV4-1 with TRBJ2-2; 13 bases agree with TRBD2. The germline V gene has CDR1 MGHRA and CDR2 YSYEKL. The ends lost 1 base at V and 5 bases at J; junction bases unmatched: 1. This CDR3 has 16 residues. Here the CDR3 DNA reads TGCGCCAGCAGCCAAGGACTAGCGGGAGGTACCGGGGAGCTGTTTTTT. Amino acids: CASSQGLAGGTGELFF.

V is TRBV6-4 and J is TRBJ2-3, with TRBD1 matching 8 bases. Per the germline V gene, CDR1 is MRHNA and CDR2 is SNTAGT. The CDR3 sequence is 13 residues long. Trimming at V came to 9 bases and at J to 8 bases, leaving 10 bases not matched to a gene. In nucleotides, the CDR3 is TGTGCCAGGAATGGGACAGGTACGGGTACGCAGTATTTT. This encodes CARNGTGTGTQYF.

The genes are TRBV12-3 or TRBV12-4 and TRBJ1-2; the D is unclear. Trimming left V 5 bases short and J 5 bases short, with 12 bases between. This CDR3 is 13 amino acids long. CDR3 amino acids: CASSQQNYYGYTF. Here the CDR3 DNA reads TGTGCCAGCAGTCAACAGAATTATTATGGCTACACCTTC.

A remark on this clone: Sequence at one end of the junction differs from germline and may be a read error. This sequence joins TRBV3-1 (or the pseudogene TRBV3-2) and TRBJ2-1; maybe TRBD2 (6 bases). Germline CDR1 and CDR2: LGHDT and YNNKEL (reference sequence). This CDR3 is built from 14 residues. The CDR3 sequence: CASNQGPGRHEQFF. The CDR3 nucleotides are TGTGCCAGCAACCAAGGGCCAGGGAGGCATGAGCAGTTCTTC.

The gene calls are TRBV7-2 and TRBJ2-7; 9 bases line up with TRBD2. Trimming cost V 7 bases and J 6 bases; bases outside gene matches: 10. The length of the CDR3 is 14 residues. Per germline, CDR1 SGHTA and CDR2 FQGNSA. CDR3 protein: CASTRSRGGGEQYF. CDR3 bases: TGTGCCAGCACCCGGTCGCGGGGGGGCGGCGAGCAGTACTTC.

The chain recombines TRBV11-1 with TRBJ2-1; D gene uncertain. The CDR3 has 14 residues. The ends were cut back, 4 bases at V and 1 base at J, with 8 bases in the middle. CDR1 and CDR2 from the germline V gene are SGHAT and FQDESV (reference sequence). The CDR3 DNA is TGTGCCAGCAGCTGGTCAGGATCCTACAATGAGCAGTTCTTC. This sequence encodes CASSWSGSYNEQFF. The complete variable domain, with remaining parts taken from reference TRBV11-1 and TRBJ2-1, reads EAEVAQSPRYKITEKSQAVAFWCDPISGHATLYWYRQILGQGPELLVQFQDESVVDDSQLPKDRFSAERLKGVDSTLKIQPAELGDSAMYLCASSWSGSYNEQFFGPGTRLTVL.

The CDR3 reads CASSYRRATNSPLHF. The CDR3 DNA is TGTGCCAGCAGTTACCGGCGGGCAACCAATTCACCCCTCCACTTT. The chain recombines TRBV6-5 with TRBJ1-6; no firm D call. Germline assignment: CDR1 MNHEY and CDR2 SVGAGI. The length of the CDR3 is 15 residues. The V end lost 2 bases, the J end lost 7 bases, and 12 bases lay between the germline ends.

This clone was counted a few times. The chain employs TRBV5-1 and TRBJ2-5; D is possibly TRBD1 (5 bases). The CDR3 contains 15 residues. The V end lost 4 bases, the J end lost 5 bases, and 18 bases lay between the germline ends. The germline CDR1 and CDR2 sequences are SGHRS and YFSETQ. The CDR3 sequence is CASSLQVPLGETQYF. Here the CDR3 DNA reads TGCGCCAGCAGCCTACAGGTACCCTTAGGGGAGACCCAGTACTTC. The full variable domain, in which reference TRBV5-1 and TRBJ2-5 provide the parts outside the CDR3, is KAGVTQTPRYLIKTRGQQVTLSCSPISGHRSVSWYQQTPGQGLQFLFEYFSETQRNKGNFPGRFSGRQFSNSRSEMNVSTLELGDSALYLCASSLQVPLGETQYFGPGTRLLVL.

This clone was observed once. The chain employs TRBV18 and TRBJ1-3, with D possibly TRBD1 on 5 matching bases. Germline V lookup: CDR1 KGHSH, CDR2 LQKENI. V gave up 2 bases and J gave up 0 bases, with 11 bases separating them. This CDR3 contains 16 residues. The CDR3, as DNA: TGTGCCAGCTCACCAAACCGACAGAGCTCTGGAAACACCATATATTTT. This encodes CASSPNRQSSGNTIYF. The whole variable domain, filled in from reference TRBV18 and TRBJ1-3, reads NAGVMQNPRHLVRRRGQEARLRCSPMKGHSHVYWYRQLPEEGLKFMVYLQKENIIDESGMPKERFSAEFPKEGPSILRIQQVVRGDSAAYFCASSPNRQSSGNTIYFGEGSWLTVV.

The J gene is TRBJ2-1, the V gene TRBV15; no definite D call. Trimming pared 1 base from V and 8 bases from J, leaving 6 bases between. This CDR3 spans 12 amino acids. Germline V CDR1 and CDR2: LNHNV, YYDKDF (reference sequence). As DNA, the CDR3 is TGTGCCACCAGCAGAGTAAGCGATGAGCAGTTCTTC. Translated, it gives CATSRVSDEQFF.

The sample holds one count of this clone. J is TRBJ2-1 and V is TRBV4-2; a possible D gene is TRBD2 (6 bases). The CDR3 sequence is 17 residues long. Trimming stripped 2 bases from V and 0 bases from J, with 14 bases between. Germline V gene lookup returns CDR1 LGHNA and CDR2 YNFKEQ. CDR3 nucleotides: TGTGCCAGCAGCCAATCCGATCGGGGGAGCTCCTACAATGAGCAGTTCTTC. It codes for CASSQSDRGSSYNEQFF.

The chain couples TRBV19 to TRBJ2-2; D possibly corresponds to TRBD2 (6 bases). There are 15 residues in the CDR3. The V end lost 5 bases, the J end lost 7 bases, and 17 bases lay between the germline ends. Germline loops: CDR1 LNHDA, CDR2 SQIVND (reference sequence). The CDR3 sequence is CASSPGLLGSGELFF. CDR3 DNA sequence: TGTGCCAGTAGTCCGGGACTCCTCGGTAGCGGGGAGCTGTTTTTT.

To note about this clone: One end of the junction fails to match germline, which may point to a read error. This chain connects TRBV2 to TRBJ1-1; 7 positions agree with TRBD1. Per the germline V gene, CDR1 is SNHLY and CDR2 is FYNNEI. The CDR3 is made up of 13 amino acids. The CDR3 nucleotides are TGTGCCGGCAGGGGACAGACGAACACTGAAGCTTTCTTT. Residues: CAGRGQTNTEAFF.

This chain uses TRBV5-4 with TRBJ1-1; D is unresolved. With 5 bases removed from V and 4 bases from J, the gap between germline ends came to 12 bases. Germline CDR1 is SGHNT and CDR2 is YYREEE (reference sequence). CDR3 length equals 13 residues. The CDR3 loop reads CASREREGTEAFF. In DNA, the CDR3 is TGTGCCAGCAGAGAAAGAGAGGGCACTGAAGCTTTCTTT.

The chain joins TRBV10-3 to TRBJ1-4; TRBD1 might be the D (6 bases). Trimming removed 6 bases at V and 0 bases at J, with 11 bases between. CDR1 and CDR2 (germline): ENHRY, SYGVKD. CDR3 length: 15 residues. In DNA form, the CDR3 reads TGTGCCATCAGGGGGGGGGCTGCAACTAATGAAAAACTGTTTTTT. Translation: CAIRGGAATNEKLFF.

The V gene is TRBV6-5, the J gene TRBJ1-3; 10 bases line up with TRBD1. Trimming removed 6 bases from V and 4 bases from J; junction bases left unmatched: 6. The CDR3 spans 15 residues. Germline CDR1 reads MNHEY; CDR2 reads SVGAGI. CDR3 amino acids: CASRMDRGSGNTIYF. The DNA for the CDR3 is TGTGCCAGCAGGATGGACAGGGGGTCGGGAAACACCATATATTTT.

The chain carries TRBV27 and TRBJ1-4; D perhaps matches TRBD1 (5 bases). V was trimmed by 5 bases and J by 8 bases, leaving 18 bases between them. The germline V gene has CDR1 MNHEY and CDR2 SMNVEV (reference sequence). CDR3 size: 15 residues. The CDR3 sequence is CASSAGVNGREKLFF. In DNA form, the CDR3 reads TGTGCCAGCAGTGCGGGGGTCAATGGTCGGGAAAAACTGTTTTTT.

This clone is a singleton in its sample. V usage is TRBV5-1 and J usage is TRBJ1-4, with D perhaps matching TRBD1 (5 bases). Trimming removed 4 bases from V and 5 bases from J, with 15 bases in between. Germline CDR1 SGHRS, CDR2 YFSETQ. CDR3 length equals 15 residues. The CDR3 DNA reads as TGCGCCAGCAGCCTATTGGACAACCGAAATGAAAAACTGTTTTTT. This codes for CASSLLDNRNEKLFF.

V usage is TRBV27 and J usage is TRBJ2-1, with 8 positions matching TRBD2. V lost 5 bases and J lost 5; bases outside the gene matches: 8. The CDR3 covers 15 residues. Germline V gene lookup returns CDR1 MNHEY and CDR2 SMNVEV (reference sequence). Here the CDR3 reads CASSGSGDPNNEQFF. The CDR3 DNA is TGTGCCAGCAGTGGTAGCGGGGACCCCAACAATGAGCAGTTCTTC.

The chain carries TRBV2 and TRBJ2-2; TRBD1 matches 8 bases. CDR3 length: 18 amino acids. The V gene's germline CDR1 is SNHLY and CDR2 FYNNEI. Unmatched junction bases numbered 18, after V lost 7 bases and J lost 5 bases. The CDR3 reads CASNVYRDRLIGTGELFF. In DNA, the CDR3 is TGTGCCAGCAATGTTTACCGGGACAGGTTGATCGGAACCGGGGAGCTGTTTTTT. Using reference TRBV2 and TRBJ2-2 for the parts outside the CDR3, the full variable domain is EPEVTQTPSHQVTQMGQEVILRCVPISNHLYFYWYRQILGQKVEFLVSFYNNEISEKSEIFDDQFSVERPDGSNFTLKIRSTKLEDSAMYFCASNVYRDRLIGTGELFFGEGSRLTVL.